This TCR beta chain was retrieved from a study of T cell changes during pregnancy in multiple sclerosis. Repertoires were generated with immunoSEQ multiplex PCR, while TCRdb's copy carries only in-frame clones and drops some. The sample holds some 80,000 clones, around 89% seen once. This clone was seen just once. The CDR3 has 15 residues. Germline CDR1 MNHEY, CDR2 SMNVEV (reference sequence). Trimming stripped 6 bases from V and 0 bases from J, with 12 bases between. This TCR was recovered from a female donor in good health, enrolled as a control in a pregnancy study. The specimen was peripheral blood, collected in the first trimester of pregnancy. The V gene is TRBV27, the J gene TRBJ1-5; no definite D call. CDR3 amino acids: CASRLGLYSNQPQHF. The CDR3 DNA sequence: TGTGCCAGCAGACTAGGCCTTTATAGCAATCAGCCCCAGCATTTT.